A single sample is the source of the 30 T cell receptor beta chains below, sequenced in a study of response to subunit inactivated influenza vaccine. TCRdb redid the calling of the RT-PCR reads with MiXCR, one entry per CDR3 protein. This table has hundreds of thousands of distinct CDR3 sequences, around 14% appearing once. The sequences come from PBMCs from blood, collected around 14 days before vaccination. These receptors all come from a man aged 45-65 years who received an inactivated influenza vaccine.

This clonotype was observed a handful of times. V gene TRBV10-3 combines with J gene TRBJ2-3, with D maybe TRBD2 (5 bases). The CDR3 is 14 amino acids. V was clipped by 6 bases and J by 4 bases, with 14 bases between them. Germline V gives CDR1 ENHRY, CDR2 SYGVKD. The CDR3 nucleotides read TGTGCCATCAGATCTGAGGGCCGCGCAGATACGCAGTATTTT. This translates into CAIRSEGRADTQYF.

This clonotype turned up a few times. The chain links TRBV11-2 to TRBJ2-1; D perhaps matches TRBD2 (7 bases). Germline V CDR1 and CDR2: SGHAT, FQNNGV. The CDR3 is made up of 14 amino acids. V lost 5 bases, J lost 8 bases, and 16 bases lay in between. The CDR3 coding sequence is TGTGCCAGCAGCGCCCAGGCGGGGGCGTATGAGCAGTTCTTC. Translated, it gives CASSAQAGAYEQFF.

This clonotype was seen only a few times. The chain joins TRBV11-1 to TRBJ2-1; 14 nucleotides agree with TRBD2. CDR3 length: 19 amino acids. In germline, CDR1 is SGHAT, CDR2 FQDESV (reference sequence). V shed 0 bases, J shed 8 bases, and the junction held 12 bases outside the gene matches. CDR3 region: CASSLATYRLAGGLDEQFF. In DNA form, the CDR3 reads TGTGCCAGCAGCTTAGCAACCTACCGACTAGCGGGGGGGCTCGATGAGCAGTTCTTC. Complete variable domain (other parts from reference TRBV11-1 and TRBJ2-1): EAEVAQSPRYKITEKSQAVAFWCDPISGHATLYWYRQILGQGPELLVQFQDESVVDDSQLPKDRFSAERLKGVDSTLKIQPAELGDSAMYLCASSLATYRLAGGLDEQFFGPGTRLTVL.

The gene calls are TRBV7-2 and TRBJ2-3, with TRBD2 matching 7 bases. V lost 3 bases to trimming and J lost 1 base; unmatched junction nucleotides: 10. CDR3 length: 17 residues. Germline V gene sequence: CDR1 SGHTA, CDR2 FQGNSA. The CDR3 region has the DNA TGTGCCAGCAGCTTTTCGGCGGGAGACGTCCGCACAGATACGCAGTATTTT. Its protein product is CASSFSAGDVRTDTQYF.

The chain employs TRBV15 and TRBJ2-5; TRBD1 matches at 7 bases. The CDR3 has 15 residues. With 4 bases clipped from V and 5 bases from J, the junction kept 10 bases outside the gene matches. Germline V gene data show CDR1 as LNHNV and CDR2 as YYDKDF (reference sequence). In DNA form, the CDR3 reads TGTGCCACCAGCATCGATCAGGGGGTTGTGGAGACCCAGTACTTC. Encoded protein: CATSIDQGVVETQYF.

This clonotype was counted at least ten times. This chain uses TRBV5-1 with TRBJ1-1; D is perhaps TRBD1 (6 bases). CDR1 and CDR2 (germline): SGHRS, YFSETQ. The CDR3 extends over 14 amino acids. V lost 4 bases and J 1 base, leaving 11 bases between the germline ends. This chain's CDR3 is CASSPLTGNTEAFF. CDR3 coding DNA: TGCGCCAGCAGCCCACTGACAGGGAACACTGAAGCTTTCTTT.

This clonotype was seen at least ten times. Relative to the germline gene, one junction end is altered; a read error may explain this. The chain carries TRBV5-1 and TRBJ2-2; tentatively, D is TRBD1 (6 bases). The CDR3 totals 16 residues. In germline, CDR1 is SGHRS, CDR2 YFSETQ. CDR3 DNA sequence: TGTGCCAGCAGCTTGGGCACAGGGAGGAACACCGGGGAGCTGTTTTTT. It specifies CASSLGTGRNTGELFF. Full variable domain (missing parts from reference TRBV5-1 and TRBJ2-2): KAGVTQTPRYLIKTRGQQVTLSCSPISGHRSVSWYQQTPGQGLQFLFEYFSETQRNKGNFPGRFSGRQFSNSRSEMNVSTLELGDSALYLCASSLGTGRNTGELFFGEGSRLTVL.

This clonotype was picked up a small number of times. This chain connects TRBV9 to TRBJ2-1; no clear D. The CDR3 has 13 amino acids. Germline loops: CDR1 SGDLS, CDR2 YYNGEE. Trimming took 3 bases from V and 10 from J, leaving 14 bases between them. Written as DNA, the CDR3 is TGTGCCAGCAGCGGCAATTCGATCGCAGAGCAGTTCTTC. Protein: CASSGNSIAEQFF.

This chain joins TRBV6-1 and TRBJ1-5, with D possibly TRBD1 on 5 matching bases. The CDR3 has 15 amino acids. Germline V gives CDR1 MNHNS, CDR2 SASEGT. The germline V and J ends were trimmed by 7 bases and 0 bases, with 13 bases remaining between them. The CDR3: CASNPRGNSNQPQHF. CDR3 nucleotides: TGTGCCAGCAACCCCCGGGGGAATAGCAATCAGCCCCAGCATTTT.

In its sample, this clonotype was seen many times. The CDR3 loop is CASSVTSFNTDTQYF. The CDR3 bases are TGTGCCAGCAGCGTGACTAGCTTCAACACAGATACGCAGTATTTT. V is TRBV9 and J is TRBJ2-3; TRBD2 aligns across 7 bases. The trim removed 2 bases at V and 2 bases at J, leaving 5 bases unmatched. The CDR3 extends over 15 amino acids. Germline CDR1 and CDR2: SGDLS and YYNGEE.

This clonotype showed up many times. The rearrangement joins TRBV4-2 to TRBJ1-5; the D is unclear. Per germline, CDR1 LGHNA and CDR2 YNFKEQ. The CDR3 totals 16 residues. Trimming stripped 0 bases from V and 0 bases from J, with 9 bases between. The CDR3 region is CASSQDSDYSNQPQHF. CDR3 bases: TGTGCCAGCAGCCAAGATTCGGATTATAGCAATCAGCCCCAGCATTTT.

This clonotype has just a few counts. The rearrangement joins TRBV5-6 to TRBJ1-2; TRBD1 matches 12 bases. This CDR3 comprises 15 residues. From germline, CDR1 is SGHDT and CDR2 YYEEEE. V shed 4 bases and J 4 bases; nucleotides not matched to a gene: 5. As DNA, the CDR3 is TGTGCCAGCAGCCGGGACAGGGGGCTGATCTATGGCTACACCTTC. Protein product: CASSRDRGLIYGYTF.

This CDR3 is CASSIVGGRPGYTF. The DNA of the CDR3 is TGTGCCAGTAGTATAGTAGGGGGCCGACCTGGCTACACCTTC. The J gene is TRBJ1-2, the V gene TRBV19; 7 nucleotides line up with TRBD1. The V segment lost 1 base and the J segment 7 bases; nucleotides outside the gene matches: 6. Germline V gives CDR1 LNHDA, CDR2 SQIVND (reference sequence). This CDR3 contains 14 residues.

The rearrangement uses TRBV29-1 and TRBJ2-2, with 9 nucleotides matching TRBD2. V shed 0 bases, J shed 2 bases, and the junction held 7 bases outside the gene matches. CDR1 is SQVTM, CDR2 ANQGSEA, per germline. The CDR3 has 17 residues. The CDR3 DNA is TGCAGCGTTGAAGATCGAAAGCGGGGGGCCAACACCGGGGAGCTGTTTTTT. Its translation is CSVEDRKRGANTGELFF.

Ten or more counts support this clonotype. The V call is TRBV27, the J call TRBJ2-1, with D perhaps TRBD2 (7 bases). The CDR3 consists of 18 residues. Germline lookup yields CDR1 MNHEY and CDR2 SMNVEV (reference sequence). The V end lost 5 bases, the J end lost 6 bases, and 26 bases lay between the germline ends. In nucleotides, the CDR3 is TGTGCCAGCAGTCCCATCATCCGGGGGCTAGCGGCCCCCAATGAGCAGTTCTTC. This gives the protein CASSPIIRGLAAPNEQFF.

The chain has TRBV6-1 and TRBJ1-4; weak D call: TRBD1 (5 bases). V was pared by 6 bases and J by 4 bases, with 15 bases between. Germline V gives CDR1 MNHNS, CDR2 SASEGT. The CDR3 sequence is 15 residues long. In DNA, the CDR3 is TGTGCCAGCAGACCTCTTGACAGCTATAATGAAAAACTGTTTTTT. Its translation: CASRPLDSYNEKLFF.

This clonotype was observed a handful of times. The chain joins TRBV20-1 to TRBJ2-5; 8 nucleotides line up with TRBD2. This CDR3 spans 12 amino acids. The germline V gene has CDR1 DFQATT and CDR2 SNEGSKA (reference sequence). The V and J ends lost 6 bases and 5 bases, in that order; junction bases with no gene match: 5. The CDR3 spells CSAGGGVETQYF. For the CDR3, the DNA is TGCAGTGCCGGGGGGGGGGTTGAGACCCAGTACTTC.

The V call is TRBV5-1, the J call TRBJ2-1, with 9 nucleotides matching TRBD2. CDR1 is SGHRS, CDR2 YFSETQ, per germline. The CDR3 has 16 residues. The V segment lost 1 base and the J segment 2 bases; nucleotides outside the gene matches: 4. CDR3 sequence: CASSLSSSGTYNEQFF. The CDR3 nucleotides read TGCGCCAGCAGCTTGTCCTCTAGCGGGACCTACAATGAGCAGTTCTTC.

This clonotype was counted between two and nine times. The gene calls are TRBV28 and TRBJ2-7, with TRBD1 matching 8 bases. The ends lost 7 bases at V and 6 bases at J; junction bases unmatched: 8. The germline V gene encodes CDR1 MDHEN and CDR2 SYDVKM. The CDR3 has 13 amino acids. The CDR3 DNA sequence: TGTGCCAGCACCGACGTCAGGGGGCGCGAGCAGTACTTC. Amino acid sequence: CASTDVRGREQYF.

The chain has TRBV12-3 or TRBV12-4 and TRBJ2-6; D not certain. There are 14 residues in the CDR3. With 7 bases removed from V and 0 bases from J, the gap between germline ends came to 7 bases. CDR3 region: CASKQSSGANVLTF. CDR3 coding DNA: TGTGCCAGCAAACAGAGCTCTGGGGCCAACGTCCTGACTTTC.

J is TRBJ2-5 and V is TRBV18, with 7 bases matching TRBD1. The trim removed 4 bases at V and 2 bases at J, leaving 13 bases unmatched. Germline V gene data show CDR1 as KGHSH and CDR2 as LQKENI. The CDR3 spans 17 residues. CDR3 coding DNA: TGTGCCAGCTCACAGATTTCCGGGACAGTCGCGCAAGAGACCCAGTACTTC. The encoded protein is CASSQISGTVAQETQYF.

The rearrangement joins TRBV24-1 to TRBJ2-3, with a possible D match to TRBD2 (6 bases). In germline, CDR1 is KGHDR, CDR2 SFDVKD. CDR3 length: 15 amino acids. Between the trimmed V and J ends, which lost 3 bases and 2 bases, there was a span of 11 bases. CDR3 region: CATSDPRDSTDTQYF. In DNA form, the CDR3 reads TGTGCCACCAGTGATCCCCGGGACTCCACAGATACGCAGTATTTT.

This sequence joins TRBV20-1 and TRBJ1-1; D uncertain. The germline gives CDR1 DFQATT, CDR2 SNEGSKA (reference sequence). V lost 1 base, J lost 3 bases, and 6 bases lay in between. This CDR3 comprises 12 residues. The CDR3 nucleotides are TGCAGTGCTAGAGCGTTGTACACTGAAGCTTTCTTT. Its protein is CSARALYTEAFF.

The genes are TRBV20-1 and TRBJ1-5; TRBD1 matches 7 bases. Losses at the gene ends were 6 bases for V and 2 bases for J; bases not matched to a gene: 4. The CDR3 runs 13 residues. CDR1 is DFQATT and CDR2 is SNEGSKA in the germline V gene (reference sequence). CDR3 region: CSASDRGNQPQHF. The DNA for the CDR3 is TGCAGTGCATCCGACAGGGGCAATCAGCCCCAGCATTTT.

This clonotype was detected only a few times. The chain recombines TRBV5-1 with TRBJ2-3, with 9 bases that match TRBD2. With V trimmed by 0 bases and J by 6 bases, 8 bases remained unmatched. From germline, CDR1 is SGHRS and CDR2 YFSETQ. The CDR3 has 16 amino acids. The CDR3 DNA is TGCGCCAGCAGCTTGGAGGGGGGACTAGCAACGGATACGCAGTATTTT. Protein: CASSLEGGLATDTQYF.

This chain joins TRBV5-1 and TRBJ1-1, with D maybe TRBD1 (6 bases). V was shortened by 1 base and J by 0 bases, with 7 bases between the two germline ends. CDR1 and CDR2 from the germline V gene are SGHRS and YFSETQ. CDR3 length equals 14 residues. CDR3 amino acids: CASSLRTVNTEAFF. The CDR3 DNA follows: TGCGCCAGCAGCTTGCGGACAGTGAACACTGAAGCTTTCTTT. Complete variable domain (other parts from reference TRBV5-1 and TRBJ1-1): KAGVTQTPRYLIKTRGQQVTLSCSPISGHRSVSWYQQTPGQGLQFLFEYFSETQRNKGNFPGRFSGRQFSNSRSEMNVSTLELGDSALYLCASSLRTVNTEAFFGQGTRLTVV.

V and J are TRBV15 and TRBJ2-7; 8 bases agree with TRBD1. The CDR3 covers 13 residues. J gave up 6 bases and V 4 bases, and 5 bases lay outside the gene matches. Germline loops: CDR1 LNHNV, CDR2 YYDKDF (reference sequence). The CDR3 region is CATSMAGGFEQYF. The CDR3 DNA reads TGTGCCACCAGCATGGCAGGGGGCTTCGAGCAGTACTTC.

This clonotype has a handful of counts. V and J are TRBV6-1 and TRBJ2-6, with no clear D. The germline V gene has CDR1 MNHNS and CDR2 SASEGT. The length of the CDR3 is 15 residues. The V gene lost 6 bases and the J gene lost 0 bases, with 9 bases spanning the gap. The CDR3 coding sequence is TGTGCCAGCAGACCCCGGAACTCTGGGGCCAACGTCCTGACTTTC. Protein product: CASRPRNSGANVLTF.

The J gene is TRBJ2-1, the V gene TRBV7-9; 9 bases agree with TRBD2. The CDR3 covers 16 residues. CDR1 and CDR2 (germline): SEHNR, FQNEAQ (reference sequence). V gave up 7 bases and J gave up 9 bases; unmatched junction bases: 16. The CDR3 loop reads CASTRIAAGGYGEQFF. In DNA, the CDR3 is TGTGCCAGCACCCGTATTGCGGCGGGGGGGTACGGTGAGCAGTTCTTC. The entire variable domain, with the rest obtained from reference TRBV7-9 and TRBJ2-1, is as follows: DTGVSQNPRHKITKRGQNVTFRCDPISEHNRLYWYRQTLGQGPEFLTYFQNEAQLEKSRLLSDRFSAERPKGSFSTLEIQRTEQGDSAMYLCASTRIAAGGYGEQFFGPGTRLTVL.

This clonotype came up a few times. V gene TRBV5-5 combines with J gene TRBJ2-5, with 9 bases identical to TRBD1. Germline V gives CDR1 SGHKS, CDR2 YYEKEE (reference sequence). V lost 3 bases, J lost 4 bases, and 4 bases stayed unmatched. This CDR3 region has 14 residues. CDR3 sequence: CASSYTGGAETQYF. In DNA, the CDR3 is TGTGCCAGCAGCTATACAGGGGGCGCAGAGACCCAGTACTTC.